This T cell receptor (beta chain) was observed in a study of T cells in localized non-small cell lung cancer. A word on this clone: Its specificity is not known.

Study-wide results and limits: Appearances in adjacent lung were noted for a median 57 of the top 100 tumor clones. The highest T cell clonality was in uninvolved adjacent lung, above tumor.

TCRdb's table, derived via immunoSEQ multiplex PCR, lists solely in-frame clones and lacks some. The sample carries over 25,000 clones, about 90% recorded once. CDR3 length: 13 amino acids. Germline CDR1 and CDR2: WSHSY and SAAADI. Deletions cut 7 bases from V and 8 bases from J, with 14 bases between. The chain has TRBV10-2 and TRBJ1-4, with D perhaps matching TRBD1 (6 bases). The receptor was isolated from a woman between 35 and 70 years old with stage I lung adenocarcinoma. Sample: peripheral blood, taken before any cancer treatment. CDR3 loop: CASNGGPYEKLFF. In nucleotides, the CDR3 is TGCGCCAGCAACGGGGGGCCCTACGAAAAACTGTTTTTT.